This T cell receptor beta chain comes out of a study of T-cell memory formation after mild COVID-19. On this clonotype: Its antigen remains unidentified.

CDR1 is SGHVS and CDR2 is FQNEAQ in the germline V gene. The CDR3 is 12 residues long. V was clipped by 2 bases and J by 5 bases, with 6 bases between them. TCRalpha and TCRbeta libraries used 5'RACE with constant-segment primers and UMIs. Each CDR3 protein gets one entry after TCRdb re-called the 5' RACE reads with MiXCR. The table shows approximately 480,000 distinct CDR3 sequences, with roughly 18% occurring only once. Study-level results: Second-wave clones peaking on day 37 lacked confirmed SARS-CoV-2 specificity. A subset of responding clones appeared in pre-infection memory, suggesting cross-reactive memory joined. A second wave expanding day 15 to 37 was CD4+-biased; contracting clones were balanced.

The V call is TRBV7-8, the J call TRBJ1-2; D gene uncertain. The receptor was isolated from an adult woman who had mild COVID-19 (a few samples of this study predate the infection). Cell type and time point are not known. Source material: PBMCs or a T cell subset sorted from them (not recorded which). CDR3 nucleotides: TGTGCCAGCAGCTTAAATTTGTATGGCTACACCTTC. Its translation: CASSLNLYGYTF.